This TCR beta chain was found in a study of T cell repertoires in cytomegalovirus infection. In the study overall: A matching HLA type, together with CMV infection, was signaled by public TCR beta signatures. Study conclusions and caveats: The study found HLA-C-restricted CMV-specific TCR beta clonotypes dominating the ex vivo response.

Germline-derived CDR1 and CDR2 are SGHVS and FQNEAQ. Trimming took off 4 bases at V and 2 bases at J, with 14 bases between the two ends. The CDR3 extends over 15 amino acids. This clonotype showed up many times. Its target is not known. MiXCR, applied by TCRdb to the reads, yields one record per CDR3 protein. The profile shows around 170,000 distinct CDR3 sequences, more than 15% of them singletons. Sample: CD8+ T cells from PBMCs. The chain uses TRBV7-8 and TRBJ1-1, with a possible D match to TRBD1 (5 bases). This sequence originates from a human donor in good health (CMV status not recorded). Some clones in this sample may be carry-over from other donors' samples. The CDR3 bases are TGTGCCAGCAGCTCTCGGGGGGTCTCCAACACTGAAGCTTTCTTT. Encoded protein: CASSSRGVSNTEAFF.